The present entry profiles one T cell receptor beta chain with its context. These data are taken from a study of T-cell memory formation after mild COVID-19. Study-wide context: There were largely donor-specific TCR clusters.

Germline loops: CDR1 SGHVS, CDR2 FQNEAQ. The V gene lost 5 bases and the J gene lost 6 bases, with 14 bases spanning the gap. The CDR3 spans 14 residues. It was 5'RACE with constant-segment primers that produced the TCR alpha and TCR beta cDNA libraries, which carried sample barcodes and UMIs. TCRdb independently ran MiXCR on the 5' RACE reads; one entry per CDR3 protein. This table has nearly 350,000 distinct CDR3 sequences, over 10% appearing once. The chain recombines TRBV7-8 with TRBJ2-1; TRBD2 is a possible D gene (6 bases). The sequence was obtained from a man younger than 35 who had mild COVID-19 (a few samples of this study predate the infection). Cell type and time point are not known. Sequenced: PBMCs or a T cell subset sorted from them (not recorded which). CDR3 nucleotide sequence: TGTGCCAGCAGCATAGGTAGACTAGGCAATGAGCAGTTCTTC. This translates into CASSIGRLGNEQFF. Complete variable domain (other parts from reference TRBV7-8 and TRBJ2-1): GAGVSQSPRYKVAKRGQDVALRCDPISGHVSLFWYQQALGQGPEFLTYFQNEAQLDKSGLPSDRFFAERPEGSVSTLKIQRTQQEDSAVYLCASSIGRLGNEQFFGPGTRLTVL.